This is a list of T cell receptor beta chains from one sample in a study of spatial heterogeneity in lung cancer. TCRdb itself ran the 5' RACE reads through MiXCR, one entry per CDR3 protein. The sample consists of roughly 79,000 distinct CDR3 sequences, around 7.3% of them appearing once. The sequencing used PBMCs, collected at surgery. These receptors originate from a male donor with early-stage non-small cell lung cancer. Each CDR3 is given with its conserved first and last residue. Clone size, where shown, is once, few, many, or a class for clones that have expanded.

V	J	size	CDR3
TRBV5-6	TRBJ2-3	few	CASSLLQGGDTQYF
TRBV12-3/TRBV12-4	TRBJ1-3	many	CASSLIGGGNTIYF
TRBV11-2	TRBJ1-5	many	CASSLGRSQPQHF
TRBV7-9	TRBJ1-5	NA	CASSLAQGLGNQPQHF
TRBV5-1	TRBJ1-3	many	CASSLLGVTGNTIYF
TRBV2	TRBJ1-2	few	CASSGTEFAGYTF
TRBV5-5	TRBJ2-1	few	CASSLVPSGRINEQFF
TRBV12-3/TRBV12-4	TRBJ1-6	many	CASSFGGNRDSPLHF
TRBV4-1	TRBJ2-7	many	CASSLRDNSYEQYF
TRBV30	TRBJ2-4	many	CAWSVRGSKNIQYF
TRBV12-3/TRBV12-4	TRBJ2-1	few	CASGERREQFF
TRBV6-1	TRBJ2-2	NA	CATQGLAGSRTGELFF
TRBV19	TRBJ2-1	many	CASAGTGVVSYNEQFF
TRBV12-3/TRBV12-4	TRBJ1-3	few	CASSPMQAGNTIYF
TRBV20-1	TRBJ2-3	NA	CSASLFRADTQYF
TRBV18	TRBJ1-5	NA	CASSLQGYDQPQHF
TRBV12-3/TRBV12-4	TRBJ2-2	many	CASSFGQAFAGELFF
TRBV15	TRBJ2-7	NA	CATSRDADRANPYEQYF
TRBV11-2	TRBJ2-1	few	CASSLDSGTRILF
TRBV9	TRBJ2-7	many	CASSVATTGGTGMEQYF